The rows below give T cell receptor beta chains drawn from one sample of a study of cytomegalovirus exposure and HLA in healthy donors. Libraries were prepared by immunoSEQ multiplex PCR; TCRdb keeps only in-frame clonotypes and omits some of them. Of over 65,000 clones listed, roughly three quarters are singletons. The specimen was PBMCs. The receptors come from a woman between 40 and 50 years old in good health and CMV-seropositive. CDR3s include the opening cysteine and the closing phenylalanine or tryptophan. Fields, in order: V gene, clone size, D gene, J gene, CDR3 protein, CDR3 DNA. D genes are given only for firm matches. Clone size is stated in some rows and not others, as once, few, many or a class when expanded.

V gene: TRBV7-2
clone size: NA
D gene: NA
J gene: TRBJ1-2
CDR3 protein: CASSLGFVDSGYTF
CDR3 DNA: TGTGCCAGCAGCTTAGGCTTTGTAGACAGCGGCTACACCTTC

V gene: TRBV5-1
clone size: once
D gene: TRBD1
J gene: TRBJ2-7
CDR3 protein: CASSSRPGQQYEQYF
CDR3 DNA: TGCGCCAGCAGCTCTCGGCCGGGACAGCAGTACGAGCAGTACTTC

V gene: TRBV11-2
clone size: NA
D gene: NA
J gene: TRBJ1-4
CDR3 protein: CASSLGGGPNEKLFF
CDR3 DNA: TGTGCCAGCAGCTTAGGGGGGGGACCAAATGAAAAACTGTTTTTT

V gene: TRBV19
clone size: NA
D gene: NA
J gene: TRBJ1-3
CDR3 protein: CASSSWDFGNTIYF
CDR3 DNA: TGTGCCAGTAGTTCCTGGGACTTTGGAAACACCATATATTTT

V gene: TRBV5-4
clone size: once
D gene: NA
J gene: TRBJ2-5
CDR3 protein: CASSLGSPRGETQYF
CDR3 DNA: TGTGCCAGCAGCTTGGGCAGTCCGAGGGGGGAGACCCAGTACTTC

V gene: TRBV6-5
clone size: once
D gene: TRBD2
J gene: TRBJ2-1
CDR3 protein: CASGEGAYNEQFF
CDR3 DNA: TGTGCCAGCGGGGAGGGCGCCTACAATGAGCAGTTCTTC

V gene: TRBV13
clone size: NA
D gene: NA
J gene: TRBJ1-1
CDR3 protein: CASSTGGSAFF
CDR3 DNA: TGTGCCAGCAGCACCGGGGGTTCGGCTTTCTTT

V gene: TRBV7-9
clone size: NA
D gene: NA
J gene: TRBJ2-3
CDR3 protein: CASSATRRTDTQYF
CDR3 DNA: TGTGCCAGCAGCGCGACACGGCGCACAGATACGCAGTATTTT

V gene: TRBV7-7
clone size: NA
D gene: TRBD1
J gene: TRBJ2-7
CDR3 protein: CASSLFMFRTGGTYEQYF
CDR3 DNA: TGTGCTAGCAGCTTATTTATGTTCCGGACAGGGGGGACCTACGAGCAGTACTTC

V gene: TRBV18
clone size: NA
D gene: NA
J gene: TRBJ1-1
CDR3 protein: CASSPGAGQGTEAFF
CDR3 DNA: TGTGCCAGCTCACCCGGTGCGGGCCAGGGGACTGAAGCTTTCTTT

V gene: TRBV6-6
clone size: few
D gene: NA
J gene: TRBJ1-3
CDR3 protein: CASTVWRATGNTIYF
CDR3 DNA: TGTGCCAGCACTGTTTGGAGGGCCACTGGAAACACCATATATTTT

V gene: TRBV10-3
clone size: NA
D gene: NA
J gene: TRBJ2-1
CDR3 protein: CAISENPTVATEQFF
CDR3 DNA: TGTGCCATCAGTGAGAATCCGACAGTTGCCACTGAGCAGTTCTTC

V gene: TRBV27
clone size: NA
D gene: TRBD1
J gene: TRBJ2-7
CDR3 protein: CASSLDRRYEQYF
CDR3 DNA: TGTGCCAGCAGTCTGGACAGGCGCTACGAGCAGTACTTC

V gene: TRBV5-1
clone size: few
D gene: TRBD1
J gene: TRBJ2-2
CDR3 protein: CASSLRGQANTGELFF
CDR3 DNA: TGCGCCAGCAGCTTGCGGGGACAGGCGAACACCGGGGAGCTGTTTTTT

V gene: TRBV7-9
clone size: NA
D gene: NA
J gene: TRBJ1-4
CDR3 protein: CASSLARATNEKLFF
CDR3 DNA: TGTGCCAGCAGCTTGGCTCGGGCAACTAATGAAAAACTGTTTTTT

V gene: TRBV14
clone size: NA
D gene: NA
J gene: TRBJ2-7
CDR3 protein: CASSQDLGFEQYF
CDR3 DNA: TGTGCCAGCAGCCAAGATCTCGGTTTCGAGCAGTACTTC

V gene: TRBV30
clone size: few
D gene: TRBD1
J gene: TRBJ1-2
CDR3 protein: CAWSVSRQGGYGYTF
CDR3 DNA: TGTGCCTGGAGTGTTAGCCGACAGGGAGGCTATGGCTACACCTTC

V gene: TRBV2
clone size: NA
D gene: NA
J gene: TRBJ1-2
CDR3 protein: CASSEALRSGGYTF
CDR3 DNA: TGTGCCAGCAGTGAAGCGCTAAGGTCCGGGGGCTACACCTTC

V gene: TRBV2
clone size: NA
D gene: TRBD1
J gene: TRBJ1-2
CDR3 protein: CASSGGDRLSYGYTF
CDR3 DNA: TGTGCCAGCAGTGGGGGGGACAGACTCTCCTATGGCTACACCTTC

V gene: TRBV7-2
clone size: NA
D gene: TRBD2
J gene: TRBJ2-5
CDR3 protein: CASSLKAGGWLVYF
CDR3 DNA: TGTGCCAGCAGCTTAAAAGCGGGAGGCTGGTTAGTGTACTTC

V gene: TRBV5-6
clone size: few
D gene: NA
J gene: TRBJ2-5
CDR3 protein: CASSLRGRETQYF
CDR3 DNA: TGTGCCAGCAGCTTGAGGGGCCGGGAGACCCAGTACTTC

V gene: TRBV4-3
clone size: NA
D gene: NA
J gene: TRBJ1-3
CDR3 protein: CASSQDWSGSSGNTIYF
CDR3 DNA: TGCGCCAGCAGCCAAGATTGGTCAGGCAGCTCTGGAAACACCATATATTTT

V gene: TRBV19
clone size: once
D gene: TRBD2
J gene: TRBJ2-7
CDR3 protein: CASSSGSGYEQYF
CDR3 DNA: TGTGCCAGTAGTAGCGGGAGTGGTTACGAGCAGTACTTC

V gene: TRBV5-1
clone size: NA
D gene: NA
J gene: TRBJ2-3
CDR3 protein: CASSLGPPDTQYF
CDR3 DNA: TGCGCCAGCAGCCTGGGGCCGCCAGATACGCAGTATTTT

V gene: TRBV27
clone size: few
D gene: NA
J gene: TRBJ1-5
CDR3 protein: CASSSTRLSSQPQHF
CDR3 DNA: TGTGCCAGCAGTTCAACGAGATTGAGTAGTCAGCCCCAGCATTTT

V gene: TRBV5-6
clone size: NA
D gene: NA
J gene: TRBJ1-2
CDR3 protein: CASSYNRVGYTF
CDR3 DNA: TGTGCCAGCAGCTATAACAGGGTAGGCTACACCTTC

V gene: TRBV28
clone size: NA
D gene: NA
J gene: TRBJ1-2
CDR3 protein: CASSLPSYGYTF
CDR3 DNA: TGTGCCAGCAGTTTACCCAGCTATGGCTACACCTTC

V gene: TRBV5-4
clone size: NA
D gene: TRBD1
J gene: TRBJ1-6
CDR3 protein: CASGQGLYNSPLHF
CDR3 DNA: TGTGCCAGCGGACAGGGGCTCTATAATTCACCCCTCCACTTT

V gene: TRBV5-6
clone size: NA
D gene: NA
J gene: TRBJ1-2
CDR3 protein: CASNRREPYGYTF
CDR3 DNA: TGTGCCAGCAATCGGCGGGAGCCCTATGGCTACACCTTC